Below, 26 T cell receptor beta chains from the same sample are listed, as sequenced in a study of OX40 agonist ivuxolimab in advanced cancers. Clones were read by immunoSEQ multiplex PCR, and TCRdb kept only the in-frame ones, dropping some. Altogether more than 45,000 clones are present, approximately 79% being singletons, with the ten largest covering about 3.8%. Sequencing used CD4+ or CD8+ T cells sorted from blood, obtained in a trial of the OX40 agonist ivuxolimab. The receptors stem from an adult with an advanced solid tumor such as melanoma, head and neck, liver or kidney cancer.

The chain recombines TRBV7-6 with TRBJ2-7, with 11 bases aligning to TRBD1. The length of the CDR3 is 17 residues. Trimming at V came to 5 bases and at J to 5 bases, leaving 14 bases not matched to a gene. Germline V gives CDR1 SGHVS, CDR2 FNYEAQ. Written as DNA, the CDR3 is TGTGCCAGCAGCCCCAGGGGACCGGGACAGGGGGTCCACGAGCAGTACTTC. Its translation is CASSPRGPGQGVHEQYF.

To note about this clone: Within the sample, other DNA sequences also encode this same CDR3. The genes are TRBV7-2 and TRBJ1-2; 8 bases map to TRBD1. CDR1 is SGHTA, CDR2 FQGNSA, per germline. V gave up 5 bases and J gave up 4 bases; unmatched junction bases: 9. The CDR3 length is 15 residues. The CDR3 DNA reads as TGTGCCAGCAGCCCCGACGGGACAGGCTCCTATGGCTACACCTTC. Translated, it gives CASSPDGTGSYGYTF.

DNA of the CDR3: TGCGCCAGCAGCCAAGCCGGGACAGCGAACACTGAAGCTTTCTTT. Translation gives CASSQAGTANTEAFF. This chain uses TRBV4-1 with TRBJ1-1; the match to TRBD1 covers 7 bases. Trimming removed 1 base from V and 1 base from J; junction bases left unmatched: 3. Germline CDR1 and CDR2: MGHRA and YSYEKL. The CDR3 loop spans 15 amino acids.

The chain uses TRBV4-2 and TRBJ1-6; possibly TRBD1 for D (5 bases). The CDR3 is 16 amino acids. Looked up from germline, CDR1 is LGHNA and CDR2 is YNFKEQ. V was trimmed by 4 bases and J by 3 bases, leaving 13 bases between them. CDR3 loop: CASSPSQGDYNSPLHF. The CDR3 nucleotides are TGTGCCAGCAGCCCAAGTCAAGGGGACTATAATTCACCCCTCCACTTT.

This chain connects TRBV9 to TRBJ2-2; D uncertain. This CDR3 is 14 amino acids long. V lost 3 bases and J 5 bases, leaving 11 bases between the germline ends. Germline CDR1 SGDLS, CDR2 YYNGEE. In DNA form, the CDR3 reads TGTGCCAGCAGCGCCCTTCAGGAAACCGGGGAGCTGTTTTTT. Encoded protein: CASSALQETGELFF. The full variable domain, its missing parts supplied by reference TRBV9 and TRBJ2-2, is DSGVTQTPKHLITATGQRVTLRCSPRSGDLSVYWYQQSLDQGLQFLIQYYNGEERAKGNILERFSAQQFPDLHSELNLSSLELGDSALYFCASSALQETGELFFGEGSRLTVL.

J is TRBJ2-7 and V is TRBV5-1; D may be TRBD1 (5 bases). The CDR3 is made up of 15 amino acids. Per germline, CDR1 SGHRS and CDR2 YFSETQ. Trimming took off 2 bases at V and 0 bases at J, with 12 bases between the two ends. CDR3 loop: CASSFLRGSSYEQYF. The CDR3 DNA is TGCGCCAGCAGCTTTCTTAGGGGTAGCTCCTACGAGCAGTACTTC.

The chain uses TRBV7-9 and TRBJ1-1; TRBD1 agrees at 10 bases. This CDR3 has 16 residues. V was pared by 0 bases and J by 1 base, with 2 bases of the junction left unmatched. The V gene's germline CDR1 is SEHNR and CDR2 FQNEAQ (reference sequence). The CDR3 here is CASSLAGQGQNTEAFF. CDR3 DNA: TGTGCCAGCAGCTTAGCGGGACAGGGGCAGAACACTGAAGCTTTCTTT.

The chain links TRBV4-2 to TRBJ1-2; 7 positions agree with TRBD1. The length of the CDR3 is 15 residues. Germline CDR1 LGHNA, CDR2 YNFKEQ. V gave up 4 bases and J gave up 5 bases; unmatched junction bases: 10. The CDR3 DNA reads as TGTGCCAGCAGCCCCACCGGGACAGAGTCTTATGGCTACACCTTC. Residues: CASSPTGTESYGYTF.

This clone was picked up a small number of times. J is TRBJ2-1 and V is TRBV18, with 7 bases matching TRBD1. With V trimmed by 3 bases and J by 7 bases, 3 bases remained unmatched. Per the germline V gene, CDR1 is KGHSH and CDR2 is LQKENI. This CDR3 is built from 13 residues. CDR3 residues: CASSPGQTNEQFF. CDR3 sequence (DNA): TGTGCCAGCTCACCGGGACAGACTAATGAGCAGTTCTTC.

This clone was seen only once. The CDR3 DNA is TGTGCCAGTAGGCGGGACCTCATAGACTATGGCTACACCTTC. It translates to CASRRDLIDYGYTF. V and J are TRBV19 and TRBJ1-2; perhaps TRBD1 as D (5 bases). Trimming shortened V by 6 bases and J by 3 bases, and 14 bases separated the two germline ends. CDR1 and CDR2 from the germline V gene are LNHDA and SQIVND (reference sequence). The CDR3 sequence is 14 residues long.

CDR3 nucleotide sequence: TGTGCCAGCAAAGGAGATGGGGGGCCTGACTATGGCTACACCTTC. Protein sequence: CASKGDGGPDYGYTF. This rearrangement joins TRBV6-5 to TRBJ1-2; D is possibly TRBD1 (6 bases). Germline V gene data show CDR1 as MNHEY and CDR2 as SVGAGI. The CDR3 loop spans 15 amino acids. The V gene lost 7 bases and the J gene lost 3 bases, with 18 bases spanning the gap.

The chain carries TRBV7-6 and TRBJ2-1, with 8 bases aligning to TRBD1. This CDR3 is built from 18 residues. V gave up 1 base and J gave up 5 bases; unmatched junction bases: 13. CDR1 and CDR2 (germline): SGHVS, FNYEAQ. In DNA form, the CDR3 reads TGTGCCAGCAGCTTAGGTAGTTCAGCAGGGGGCTCAAACAATGAGCAGTTCTTC. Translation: CASSLGSSAGGSNNEQFF.

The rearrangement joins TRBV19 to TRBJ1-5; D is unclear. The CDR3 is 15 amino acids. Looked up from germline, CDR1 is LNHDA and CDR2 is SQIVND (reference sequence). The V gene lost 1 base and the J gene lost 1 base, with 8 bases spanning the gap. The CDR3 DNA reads TGTGCCAGTAGTATAGGCGGAGTAAGCAATCAGCCCCAGCATTTT. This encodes CASSIGGVSNQPQHF.

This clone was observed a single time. The DNA of the CDR3 is TGTGCCAGCCAAGGGGACAGGGGCCCCCGCAGTATCTACGAGCAGTACTTC. As protein: CASQGDRGPRSIYEQYF. V is TRBV7-9 and J is TRBJ2-7; 10 bases line up with TRBD1. From germline, CDR1 is SEHNR and CDR2 FQNEAQ (reference sequence). The CDR3 has 17 amino acids. V trimming: 8 bases; J trimming: 3 bases; junction bases outside the gene matches: 16.

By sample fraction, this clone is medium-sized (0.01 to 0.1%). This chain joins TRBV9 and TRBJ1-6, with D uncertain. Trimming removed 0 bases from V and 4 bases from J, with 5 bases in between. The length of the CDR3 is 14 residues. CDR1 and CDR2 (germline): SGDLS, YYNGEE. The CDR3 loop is CASSVDWYNSPLHF. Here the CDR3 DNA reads TGTGCCAGCAGCGTAGATTGGTATAATTCACCCCTCCACTTT.

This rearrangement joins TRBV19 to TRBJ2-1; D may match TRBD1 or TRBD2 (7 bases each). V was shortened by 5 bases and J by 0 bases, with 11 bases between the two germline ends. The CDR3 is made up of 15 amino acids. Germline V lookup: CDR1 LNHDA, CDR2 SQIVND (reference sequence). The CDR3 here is CASSSGGASYNEQFF. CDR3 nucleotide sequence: TGTGCCAGTAGTTCAGGGGGGGCCTCCTACAATGAGCAGTTCTTC.

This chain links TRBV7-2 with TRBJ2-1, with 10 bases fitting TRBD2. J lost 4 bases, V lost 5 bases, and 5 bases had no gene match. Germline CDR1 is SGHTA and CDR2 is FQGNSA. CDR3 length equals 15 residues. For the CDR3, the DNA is TGTGCCAGCAGCCCCCTAGCGGGAGAATACAATGAGCAGTTCTTC. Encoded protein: CASSPLAGEYNEQFF.

The CDR3 region is CASSSQGTLGNQPQHF. Here the CDR3 DNA reads TGTGCCAGCAGTTCCCAGGGGACTTTGGGCAATCAGCCCCAGCATTTT. The rearrangement joins TRBV6-5 to TRBJ1-5, with D possibly TRBD1 on 6 matching bases. The V and J ends lost 4 bases and 2 bases respectively, with 15 bases between them. This CDR3 comprises 16 residues. Germline V gene data show CDR1 as MNHEY and CDR2 as SVGAGI.

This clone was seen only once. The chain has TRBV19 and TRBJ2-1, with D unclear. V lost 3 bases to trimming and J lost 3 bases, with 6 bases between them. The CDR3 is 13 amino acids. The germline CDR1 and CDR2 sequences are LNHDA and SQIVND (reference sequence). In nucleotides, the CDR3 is TGTGCCAGTAGTATCAACGGCTACAATGAGCAGTTCTTC. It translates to CASSINGYNEQFF.

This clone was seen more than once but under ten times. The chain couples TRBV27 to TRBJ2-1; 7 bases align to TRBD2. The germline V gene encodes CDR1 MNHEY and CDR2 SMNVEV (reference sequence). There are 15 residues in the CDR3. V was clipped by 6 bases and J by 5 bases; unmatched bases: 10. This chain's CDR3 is CASSLRGGGHNEQFF. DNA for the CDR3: TGTGCCAGCAGCCTCCGGGGCGGGGGACACAATGAGCAGTTCTTC.

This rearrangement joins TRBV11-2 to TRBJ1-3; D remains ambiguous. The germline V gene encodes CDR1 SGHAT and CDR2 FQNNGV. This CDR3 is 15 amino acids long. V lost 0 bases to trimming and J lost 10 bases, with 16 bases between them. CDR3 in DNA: TGTGCCAGCAGCTTAGATGGGCAGCCATTAGGTACCATATATTTT. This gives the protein CASSLDGQPLGTIYF.

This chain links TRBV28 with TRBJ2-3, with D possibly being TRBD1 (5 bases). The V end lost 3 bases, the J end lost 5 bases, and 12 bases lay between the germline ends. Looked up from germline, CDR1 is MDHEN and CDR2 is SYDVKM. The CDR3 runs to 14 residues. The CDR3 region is CASSLEGDGDTQYF. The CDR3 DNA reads TGTGCCAGCAGTTTGGAAGGGGATGGAGATACGCAGTATTTT.

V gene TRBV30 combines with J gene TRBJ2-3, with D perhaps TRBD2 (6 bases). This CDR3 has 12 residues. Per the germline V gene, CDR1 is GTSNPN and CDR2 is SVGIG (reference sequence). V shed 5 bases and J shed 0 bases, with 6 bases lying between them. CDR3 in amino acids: CAWGTSTDTQYF. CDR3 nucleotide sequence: TGTGCCTGGGGGACTAGCACAGATACGCAGTATTTT.

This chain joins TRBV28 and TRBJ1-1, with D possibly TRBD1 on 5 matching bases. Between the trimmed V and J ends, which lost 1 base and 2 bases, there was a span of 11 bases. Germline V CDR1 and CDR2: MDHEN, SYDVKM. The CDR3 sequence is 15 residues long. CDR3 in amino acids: CASSLLTGINTEAFF. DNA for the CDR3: TGTGCCAGCAGTTTATTAACAGGAATAAACACTGAAGCTTTCTTT.

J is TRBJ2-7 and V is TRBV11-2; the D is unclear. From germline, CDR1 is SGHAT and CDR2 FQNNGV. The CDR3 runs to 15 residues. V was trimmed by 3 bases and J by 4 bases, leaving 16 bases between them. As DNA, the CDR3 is TGTGCCAGCAGCTTCAGTCATCTCACCCTTTACGAGCAGTACTTC. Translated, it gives CASSFSHLTLYEQYF.

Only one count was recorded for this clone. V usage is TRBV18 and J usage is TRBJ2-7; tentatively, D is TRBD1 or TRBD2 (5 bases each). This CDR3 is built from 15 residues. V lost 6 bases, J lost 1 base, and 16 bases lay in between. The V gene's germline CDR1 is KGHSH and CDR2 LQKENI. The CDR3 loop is CASSRGQGPSYEQYF. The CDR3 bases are TGTGCCAGCTCCCGGGGCCAGGGTCCTTCCTACGAGCAGTACTTC.